This is a list of T cell receptor beta chains from one sample in a study of a mutant IDH1 vaccine in newly diagnosed glioma. Assay: immunoSEQ multiplex PCR; the TCRdb copy retains only in-frame clones and omits some. The sample lists tens of thousands of clones, more than 80% occurring once. Their cognate antigens are unknown. This material consisted of PBMCs, taken from a glioma patient whose treatment included an IDH1 peptide vaccine. The receptors were sampled from a man aged 35 to 55 with glioma. CDR3s include the opening cysteine and the closing phenylalanine or tryptophan. Each record gives: D gene, clone size, J gene, V gene, CDR3 DNA, CDR3 protein. A D gene is named only where the DNA matches it firmly. Size values are once, few and many counts, or a class for expanded clones, and some rows have none.

D: -; size: -; J: TRBJ2-5; V: TRBV29-1; DNA: TGCAGCGGGGACTCTTCAGTTGGAGAGACCCAGTACTTC; CDR3: CSGDSSVGETQYF
D: -; size: -; J: TRBJ1-2; V: TRBV4-2; DNA: TGTGCCAGCAGCGAGACCCAGGGGATTGAGTATGGCTACACCTTC; CDR3: CASSETQGIEYGYTF
D: TRBD1; size: -; J: TRBJ1-1; V: TRBV2; DNA: TGTGCCAGCAGTGGCAGGGGGATAGGGGACACTGAAGCTTTCTTT; CDR3: CASSGRGIGDTEAFF
D: -; size: -; J: TRBJ2-6; V: TRBV18; DNA: TGTGCCAGCTCACCACCGCTTCTCTCTGGGGCCAACGTCCTGACTTTC; CDR3: CASSPPLLSGANVLTF
D: TRBD1; size: -; J: TRBJ2-7; V: TRBV11-2; DNA: TGTGCCAGCAGCTTGACAGGGGGCGGGTACGAGCAGTACTTC; CDR3: CASSLTGGGYEQYF
D: -; size: -; J: TRBJ2-7; V: TRBV5-5; DNA: TGTGCCAGCAGCCCCCGGGACTCGCTCTACGAGCAGTACTTC; CDR3: CASSPRDSLYEQYF
D: -; size: -; J: TRBJ2-2; V: TRBV4-3; DNA: TGCGCCAGCAGCCAAGATCCCCCTTCGAACACCGGGGAGCTGTTTTTT; CDR3: CASSQDPPSNTGELFF
D: -; size: -; J: TRBJ1-1; V: TRBV11-3; DNA: TGTGCCAGCAGCGAAGGCGGGGGGTCGAACACTGAAGCTTTCTTT; CDR3: CASSEGGGSNTEAFF
D: -; size: -; J: TRBJ1-2; V: TRBV11-2; DNA: TGTGCCAGCAGCCGCGATGTCAATCTTAACTATGGCTACACCTTC; CDR3: CASSRDVNLNYGYTF
D: TRBD2; size: few; J: TRBJ2-1; V: TRBV7-2; DNA: TGTGCCAGCAGCTTTTCGGGACTAGTGTTCACTGAGCAGTTCTTC; CDR3: CASSFSGLVFTEQFF
D: -; size: -; J: TRBJ2-7; V: TRBV4-1; DNA: TGCGCCAGCAGCCAGGGAGGGGGATCATACGAGCAGTACTTC; CDR3: CASSQGGGSYEQYF
D: -; size: -; J: TRBJ2-5; V: TRBV7-7; DNA: TGTGCTAGCAGCTCGTCCCCCCTCGGGGCAGAGACCCAGTACTTC; CDR3: CASSSSPLGAETQYF
D: -; size: -; J: TRBJ2-6; V: TRBV7-9; DNA: TGTGCCAGCAGGTCAGGAGCGGTGGGCTCTGGGGCCAACGTCCTGACTTTC; CDR3: CASRSGAVGSGANVLTF
D: TRBD2; size: few; J: TRBJ2-3; V: TRBV6-8; DNA: TGTGCCGGCCAGACTAGCGGGGACAATACGCAGTATTTT; CDR3: CAGQTSGDNTQYF
D: TRBD2; size: -; J: TRBJ2-7; V: TRBV7-2; DNA: TGTGCCAGCAGCTGGACTAGCGGGGCCTCCTACGAGCAGTACTTC; CDR3: CASSWTSGASYEQYF
D: -; size: -; J: TRBJ1-4; V: TRBV5-6; DNA: TGTGCCAGCAGCTTGATCCCAGGGGCCAAGGAAAAACTGTTTTTT; CDR3: CASSLIPGAKEKLFF
D: TRBD1; size: few; J: TRBJ1-5; V: TRBV15; DNA: TGTGCCACCAGCAGAGATCAGGGACAGGGTGGCGAGTATAGCAATCAGCCCCAGCATTTT; CDR3: CATSRDQGQGGEYSNQPQHF
D: -; size: -; J: TRBJ1-2; V: TRBV9; DNA: TGTGCCAGCAGCGTAAGGCAGGGCTCTGGCTACACCTTC; CDR3: CASSVRQGSGYTF
D: -; size: -; J: TRBJ2-1; V: TRBV9; DNA: TGTGCCAGCAGCAGCCGACAGTACAATGAGCAGTTCTTC; CDR3: CASSSRQYNEQFF
D: -; size: -; J: TRBJ1-1; V: TRBV19; DNA: TGTGCCAGTAGTATGCTCGGGGGGGGCACTGAAGCTTTCTTT; CDR3: CASSMLGGGTEAFF
D: -; size: -; J: TRBJ1-1; V: TRBV7-6; DNA: TGTGCCAGCAGCCCCCGGATGAACACTGAAGCTTTCTTT; CDR3: CASSPRMNTEAFF
D: TRBD1; size: few; J: TRBJ1-1; V: TRBV29-1; DNA: TGCAGCGTTGGGGGACAGGGCAGGGATGAAGCTTTCTTT; CDR3: CSVGGQGRDEAFF
D: -; size: -; J: TRBJ2-3; V: TRBV7-3; DNA: TGTGCCAGCAGCCCGCCGGGGAGCACAGATACGCAGTATTTT; CDR3: CASSPPGSTDTQYF
D: -; size: -; J: TRBJ2-3; V: TRBV6-4; DNA: TGTGCCAGCGCCGTACGCAAAGGGGGAGATACGCAGTATTTT; CDR3: CASAVRKGGDTQYF